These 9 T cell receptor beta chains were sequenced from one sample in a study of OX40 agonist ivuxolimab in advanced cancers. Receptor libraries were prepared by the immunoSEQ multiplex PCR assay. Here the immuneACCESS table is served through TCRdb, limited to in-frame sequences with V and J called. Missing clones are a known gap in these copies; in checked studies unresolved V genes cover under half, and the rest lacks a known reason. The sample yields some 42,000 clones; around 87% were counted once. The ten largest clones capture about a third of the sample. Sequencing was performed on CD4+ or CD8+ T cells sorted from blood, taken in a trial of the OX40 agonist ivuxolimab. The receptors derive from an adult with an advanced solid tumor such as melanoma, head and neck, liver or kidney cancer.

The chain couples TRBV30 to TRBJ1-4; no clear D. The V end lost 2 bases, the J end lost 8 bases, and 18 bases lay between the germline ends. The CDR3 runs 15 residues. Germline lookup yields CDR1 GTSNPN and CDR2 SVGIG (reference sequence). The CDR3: CAWSPRWPDAEKLFF. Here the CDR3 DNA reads TGTGCCTGGAGTCCTCGGTGGCCCGATGCGGAAAAACTGTTTTTT.

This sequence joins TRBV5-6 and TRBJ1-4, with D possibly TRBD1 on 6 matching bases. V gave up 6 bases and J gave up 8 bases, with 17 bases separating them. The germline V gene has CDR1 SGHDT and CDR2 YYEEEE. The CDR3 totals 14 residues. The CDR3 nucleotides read TGTGCCAGCAATCTTGGGGGGGCCGGAGAAAAACTGTTTTTT. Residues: CASNLGGAGEKLFF.

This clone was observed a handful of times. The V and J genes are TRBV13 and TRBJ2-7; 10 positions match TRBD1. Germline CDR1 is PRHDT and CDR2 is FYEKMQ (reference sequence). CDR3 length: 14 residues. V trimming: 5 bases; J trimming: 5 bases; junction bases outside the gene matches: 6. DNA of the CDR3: TGTGCCAGCAGCCGGGAGACAGGGGGCAACGAGCAGTACTTC. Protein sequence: CASSRETGGNEQYF.

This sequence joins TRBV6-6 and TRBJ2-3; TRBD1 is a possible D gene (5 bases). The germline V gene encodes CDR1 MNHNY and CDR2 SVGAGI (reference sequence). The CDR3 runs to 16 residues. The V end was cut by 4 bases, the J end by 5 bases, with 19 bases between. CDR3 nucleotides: TGTGCCAGCAGTTCCACCGGACCGAAAAGGGGAGATACGCAGTATTTT. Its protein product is CASSSTGPKRGDTQYF.

The CDR3 here is CASSYQAGGKNIQYF. The CDR3 coding sequence is TGTGCCAGCAGTTACCAAGCGGGAGGGAAAAACATTCAGTACTTC. This chain uses TRBV5-6 with TRBJ2-4; 10 bases are a match to TRBD2. The germline CDR1 and CDR2 sequences are SGHDT and YYEEEE. CDR3 length: 15 residues. Trimming at V came to 5 bases and at J to 4 bases, leaving 6 bases not matched to a gene.

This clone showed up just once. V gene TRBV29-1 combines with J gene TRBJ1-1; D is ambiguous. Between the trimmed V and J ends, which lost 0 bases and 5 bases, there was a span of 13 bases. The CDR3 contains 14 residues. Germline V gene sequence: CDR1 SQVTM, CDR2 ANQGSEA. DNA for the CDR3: TGCAGCGTTGAAGATCGGAGAAGGGCGACTGAAGCTTTCTTT. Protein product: CSVEDRRRATEAFF.

CDR3 amino acids: CASTQGPFYEQYF. The CDR3 DNA sequence: TGTGCCAGCACCCAGGGACCGTTCTACGAGCAGTACTTC. V usage is TRBV6-1 and J usage is TRBJ2-7, with D perhaps matching TRBD1 or TRBD2 (5 bases each). V was shortened by 7 bases and J by 3 bases, with 13 bases between the two germline ends. The CDR3 has 13 residues. From germline, CDR1 is MNHNS and CDR2 SASEGT.

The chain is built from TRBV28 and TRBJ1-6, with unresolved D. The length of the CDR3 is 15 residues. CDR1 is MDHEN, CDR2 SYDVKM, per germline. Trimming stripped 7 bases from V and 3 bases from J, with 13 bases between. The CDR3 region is CASNSGSSYNSPLHF. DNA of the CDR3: TGTGCCAGCAATTCAGGATCCAGCTATAATTCACCCCTCCACTTT.

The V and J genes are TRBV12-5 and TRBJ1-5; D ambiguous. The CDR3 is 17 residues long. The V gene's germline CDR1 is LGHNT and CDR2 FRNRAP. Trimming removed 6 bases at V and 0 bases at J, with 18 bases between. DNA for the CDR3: TGTGCTAGTGGGCCTGGCCGGGGAGATGATAGCAATCAGCCCCAGCATTTT. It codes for CASGPGRGDDSNQPQHF.